The T cell receptor beta chain under discussion was sequenced for a study of T cell responses to AZD1222 COVID-19 vaccine listed by TCRdb under 2021. About the study as a whole: AZD1222 recipients whose second dose came at about 4 weeks and those whose second dose came at about 12 weeks were combined into one group, since spike-specific TCR depth and breadth did not differ between the two schedules. TCR sequencing was performed for roughly 250 trial participants, of whom about 210 were given two doses of AZD1222 and around 26 were given two doses of MenACWY control vaccine. Trial participants were enrolled by age into subgroups of 18-55, 56-69 and 70-plus years, and about 150, 27 and 61 TCR-sequenced participants, respectively, were included in these subgroups. The research as a whole found: Epitopes outside the regions mutated in the B.1.351 and B.1.1.7 variants were reportedly recognized by nearly half of the unique spike-specific TCRs. Because no samples from the day 14 peak response were available, repertoires could be characterized only after the peak T cell response. The whole spike protein was spanned by vaccine-associated CD4 TCRs, and dominant responses were seen in regions 160-218 and 743-854. A significant rise in spike-specific TCR breadth and depth was observed after two AZD1222 doses relative to day 0 and relative to MenACWY recipients. Conclusions about previously exposed vaccinees are limited because only five to seven AZD1222 recipients were SARS-CoV-2 seropositive at baseline. Participants were mostly white British, with more females than males. The authors suggested clonal diversity may have been underestimated. In the small 56-69-year group, the increase in depth fell short of significance, most likely because of low power.

V is pared back by 5 bases and J by 8 bases, with 13 bases lying between the germline termini. From cysteine to phenylalanine, the CDR3 is 13 amino acids long. The entry retains the CDR3 DNA only, 39 bases that are in frame from base 1. The germline V gene supplies CDR1 SGHRS and CDR2 YFSETQ. Per the publication, the time point label means: baseline before first vaccination. Vaccinee samples came from UK trials COV001 and COV002, including a single-blind randomized controlled phase 2/3 trial of AZD1222 (ChAdOx1 nCoV-19) in healthy adults. Trial participant PBMC samples were collected at day 0 and day 28 after the second dose for TCRbeta chain sequencing. Only one count was recorded for this clone. Its antigen is currently not known. Base quality data are lacking; no much larger clone is found one base away. The CDR3 regions of human TCRbeta chains were analyzed by immunosequencing. In the source study's methods: TCRs in the repertoires were compared against a reference library of SARS-CoV-2-specific TCRs that had been generated with the MIRA antigen-specificity platform. Breadth was defined as the fraction of unique TCRs that were SARS-CoV-2-associated, and depth was defined as the fraction of total T cells that were SARS-CoV-2-associated. Using the MIRA data, each spike-specific TCR was assigned both to the spike region to which the TCR was reactive and to a CD4 or CD8 class. Log10-transformed breadth and depth values were compared by one-way ANOVA with Sidak's multiple comparisons tests. Not all clones reach the TCRdb copy of this immuneACCESS table, which keeps in-frame sequences only. Checked studies attribute under half of the gap to unresolved V genes and leave the rest unexplained. Clone size and the V and J calls come from that table; the DNA yielded D and trimming. Here the sample has approximately 64,000 clones; 84% occur a single time. The ten largest clones take up under 8% of the sample.

Sequenced here: peripheral blood, sampled on day 0 of AZD1222 vaccination. The receptor was derived from an adult in good health. The receptor chain draws on TRBV5-1 and TRBJ1-4; a tentative D match to TRBD1 spans 6 bases. The bases are TGCGCCAGCAGAAAGGACAGTGGGGAAAAACTGTTTTTT. This codes for CASRKDSGEKLFF.